This record looks at one TCR beta chain sequence and its context. This entry comes from a study of cytomegalovirus exposure and HLA in healthy donors. The PCR had 60 Vbeta and 13 Jbeta primers. This table comes from immunoSEQ multiplex PCR, and its TCRdb copy is limited to in-frame clones, with some not included. The profile shows tens of thousands of clones, about 90% of them singletons. Germline CDR1 and CDR2: LNHDA and SQIVND (reference sequence). With 1 base removed from V and 3 bases from J, the gap between germline ends came to 13 bases. This CDR3 region has 15 residues. The origin of this receptor is a man aged 18 to 35 in good health and CMV-seronegative. Material for sequencing was PBMCs. The chain recombines TRBV19 with TRBJ2-7; D is perhaps TRBD2 (6 bases). Here the CDR3 reads CASSIVEAGYYEQYF. CDR3 bases: TGTGCCAGTAGTATAGTGGAGGCGGGGTACTACGAGCAGTACTTC.